These 16 T cell receptor beta chains came from one sample sequenced in a study of identical twins. Each CDR3 protein is one row after TCRdb ran MiXCR on the 5' RACE reads. Among 570,000 or so distinct CDR3 sequences, around 9.6% were seen once, and the ten largest hold 3%. The same sample was also studied in work on yellow fever vaccine responses in identical twins.

The sequencing sample was made of PBMCs. Receptors originate from a woman under 30 in good health.

The CDR3 is CASSPRTARTGELFF. The DNA for the CDR3 is TGTGCCAGCAGCCCCCGGACGGCCCGGACCGGGGAGCTGTTTTTT. The J gene is TRBJ2-2, the V gene TRBV7-2; D uncertain. V was pared by 5 bases and J by 5 bases, with 15 bases between. The CDR3 loop spans 15 amino acids. Germline loops: CDR1 SGHTA, CDR2 FQGNSA.

The CDR3 spells CSARRQGSGANVLTF. In nucleotides, the CDR3 is TGCAGTGCTAGGCGGCAGGGATCCGGGGCCAACGTCCTGACTTTC. The rearrangement uses TRBV20-1 and TRBJ2-6; D is perhaps TRBD1 (5 bases). Between the trimmed V and J ends, which lost 3 bases and 4 bases, there was a span of 13 bases. This CDR3 has 15 residues. The germline V gene has CDR1 DFQATT and CDR2 SNEGSKA (reference sequence).

The gene calls are TRBV2 and TRBJ2-5; D uncertain. Germline CDR1 SNHLY, CDR2 FYNNEI. The CDR3 runs 15 residues. Trimming removed 5 bases from V and 1 base from J, with 14 bases in between. For the CDR3, the DNA is TGTGCCAGCAGTCCCACCGGACCGCGCCAAGAGACCCAGTACTTC. Encoded protein: CASSPTGPRQETQYF.

A few counts support this clonotype. The chain recombines TRBV5-6 with TRBJ2-1, with 12 bases lining up with TRBD2. Unmatched junction bases numbered 11, after V lost 1 base and J lost 3 bases. Germline lookup yields CDR1 SGHDT and CDR2 YYEEEE. The CDR3 totals 19 residues. CDR3 protein: CASSLFSSGGANIYNEQFF. Here the CDR3 DNA reads TGTGCCAGCAGCTTGTTTTCTAGCGGGGGGGCCAATATCTACAATGAGCAGTTCTTC.

This clonotype came up many times. This chain joins TRBV7-9 and TRBJ2-2; tentative D call: TRBD2 (5 bases). CDR3 size: 15 residues. The germline V gene encodes CDR1 SEHNR and CDR2 FQNEAQ (reference sequence). The V end lost 3 bases, the J end lost 6 bases, and 14 bases lay between the germline ends. The CDR3 loop is CASSFQRGLAGELFF. The CDR3 nucleotides read TGTGCCAGCAGCTTTCAAAGAGGGTTGGCCGGGGAGCTGTTTTTT. Drawing the rest from reference TRBV7-9 and TRBJ2-2, the complete variable domain is DTGVSQNPRHKITKRGQNVTFRCDPISEHNRLYWYRQTLGQGPEFLTYFQNEAQLEKSRLLSDRFSAERPKGSFSTLEIQRTEQGDSAMYLCASSFQRGLAGELFFGEGSRLTVL.

In this sample, this clonotype turned up many times. V gene TRBV7-2 combines with J gene TRBJ1-1; D ambiguous. Trimming removed 1 base at V and 11 bases at J, with 11 bases between. The germline CDR1 and CDR2 sequences are SGHTA and FQGNSA. This CDR3 contains 12 residues. The CDR3 DNA reads TGTGCCAGCAGCTTAGAGCGGGGAAATGCTTTCTTT. Translation: CASSLERGNAFF.

A few counts support this clonotype. The V gene is TRBV12-3 or TRBV12-4, the J gene TRBJ2-3; TRBD2 matches at 7 bases. The V gene end was trimmed by 6 bases and the J gene end by 1 base; junction bases not matched to a gene: 10. The CDR3 is 16 residues long. DNA for the CDR3: TGTGCCAGCAGCCAGTTAAAGGCGGGAGGCACAGATACGCAGTATTTT. Residues: CASSQLKAGGTDTQYF.

This clonotype was recorded a few times. V gene TRBV7-6 combines with J gene TRBJ2-7; perhaps TRBD1 as D (6 bases). Trimming cost V 5 bases and J 5 bases, with 19 bases left between them. This CDR3 spans 15 amino acids. CDR1 SGHVS and CDR2 FNYEAQ come from the germline V gene. The CDR3 loop reads CASSPRTGREDEQYF. The CDR3 DNA follows: TGTGCCAGCAGCCCCAGAACAGGGCGAGAGGACGAGCAGTACTTC.

The chain couples TRBV7-9 to TRBJ2-7; 11 bases map to TRBD2. J was trimmed by 1 base and V by 5 bases; bases with no gene match: 4. Germline-derived CDR1 and CDR2 are SEHNR and FQNEAQ (reference sequence). The CDR3 totals 15 residues. CDR3 loop: CASSKLAGGSYEQYF. DNA of the CDR3: TGTGCCAGCAGCAAGCTAGCGGGAGGTTCCTACGAGCAGTACTTC.

The chain has TRBV11-2 and TRBJ2-3, with 8 bases that match TRBD2. V was clipped by 5 bases and J by 2 bases; unmatched bases: 9. Germline-derived CDR1 and CDR2 are SGHAT and FQNNGV. CDR3 length: 16 amino acids. The CDR3 DNA follows: TGTGCCAGCAGCCAGGGGACTAGATCAACCACAGATACGCAGTATTTT. It translates to CASSQGTRSTTDTQYF.

This clonotype was detected a few times. The chain carries TRBV29-1 and TRBJ2-2; D remains ambiguous. V was pared by 4 bases and J by 1 base, with 10 bases between. Germline assignment: CDR1 SQVTM and CDR2 ANQGSEA. The CDR3 is 14 amino acids. CDR3 amino acids: CSVVLWENTGELFF. CDR3 sequence (DNA): TGCAGCGTTGTATTGTGGGAGAACACCGGGGAGCTGTTTTTT.

The CDR3 protein is CASSTQLDRGQETQYF. As DNA, the CDR3 is TGTGCCAGCAGCACACAATTGGACAGGGGGCAAGAGACCCAGTACTTC. The rearrangement uses TRBV21-1 and TRBJ2-5; the tabulated D call, TRBD1, remains unverified against the DNA. TRBV21-1 is a recognized pseudogene. The CDR3 extends over 16 amino acids.

This clonotype was observed a handful of times. The rearrangement uses TRBV20-1 and TRBJ2-3, with D hard to call. CDR1 DFQATT and CDR2 SNEGSKA come from the germline V gene (reference sequence). This CDR3 region has 13 residues. Between the trimmed V and J ends, which lost 6 bases and 0 bases, there was a span of 10 bases. The CDR3 bases are TGCAGTGCAACCAAACAGAGCACAGATACGCAGTATTTT. Translating gives CSATKQSTDTQYF.

This clonotype was counted ten times or more. The rearrangement links TRBV5-6 to TRBJ1-6, with a possible D match to TRBD1 (6 bases). Germline V gene lookup returns CDR1 SGHDT and CDR2 YYEEEE. The CDR3 contains 15 residues. Trimming shortened V by 5 bases and J by 8 bases, and 17 bases separated the two germline ends. The CDR3 sequence: CASRRDGQGYSPLHF. CDR3 DNA: TGTGCCAGCAGACGGGATGGGCAGGGGTATTCACCCCTCCACTTT. The variable domain in full, with the rest retrieved from reference TRBV5-6 and TRBJ1-6, is DAGVTQSPTHLIKTRGQQVTLRCSPKSGHDTVSWYQQALGQGPQFIFQYYEEEERQRGNFPDRFSGHQFPNYSSELNVNALLLGDSALYLCASRRDGQGYSPLHFGNGTRLTVT.

This clonotype was seen repeatedly, ten times or more. The chain recombines TRBV5-1 with TRBJ2-7; 11 nucleotides agree with TRBD2. V lost 6 bases and J lost 10; bases outside the gene matches: 18. The CDR3 covers 16 residues. Germline CDR1 is SGHRS and CDR2 is YFSETQ. CDR3 region: CASTLESGLAAREQYF. CDR3 nucleotides: TGCGCCAGCACGCTAGAATCGGGACTAGCGGCGAGGGAACAGTACTTC. Using reference TRBV5-1 and TRBJ2-7 for the parts outside the CDR3, the full variable domain is KAGVTQTPRYLIKTRGQQVTLSCSPISGHRSVSWYQQTPGQGLQFLFEYFSETQRNKGNFPGRFSGRQFSNSRSEMNVSTLELGDSALYLCASTLESGLAAREQYFGPGTRLTVT.

This clonotype was counted a few times. The chain joins TRBV6-2 or TRBV6-3 to TRBJ2-5, with D possibly TRBD2 on 6 matching bases. CDR3 length: 13 amino acids. V was cut by 2 bases and J by 5 bases, with 9 bases left in between. The germline V gene encodes CDR1 MNHEY and CDR2 SVGEGT. CDR3 nucleotides: TGTGCCAGCAGTTACGCGGGGTCGGAGACCCAGTACTTC. Its translation is CASSYAGSETQYF.